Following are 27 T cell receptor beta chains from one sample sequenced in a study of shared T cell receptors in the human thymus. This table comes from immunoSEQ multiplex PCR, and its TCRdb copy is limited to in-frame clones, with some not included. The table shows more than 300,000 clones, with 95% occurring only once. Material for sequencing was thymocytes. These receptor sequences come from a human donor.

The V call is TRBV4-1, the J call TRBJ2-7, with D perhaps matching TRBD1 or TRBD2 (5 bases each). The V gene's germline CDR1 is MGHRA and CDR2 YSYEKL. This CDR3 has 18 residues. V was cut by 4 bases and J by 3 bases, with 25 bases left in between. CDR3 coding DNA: TGCGCCAGCAGCCTCCGACAGAAACCCCCGCGGGCTTTCTACGAGCAGTACTTC. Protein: CASSLRQKPPRAFYEQYF.

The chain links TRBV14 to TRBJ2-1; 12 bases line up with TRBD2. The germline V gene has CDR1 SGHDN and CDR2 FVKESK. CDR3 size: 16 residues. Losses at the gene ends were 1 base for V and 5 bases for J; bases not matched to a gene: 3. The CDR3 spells CASSQGLAGENNEQFF. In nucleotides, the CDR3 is TGTGCCAGCAGCCAAGGACTAGCGGGAGAGAACAATGAGCAGTTCTTC.

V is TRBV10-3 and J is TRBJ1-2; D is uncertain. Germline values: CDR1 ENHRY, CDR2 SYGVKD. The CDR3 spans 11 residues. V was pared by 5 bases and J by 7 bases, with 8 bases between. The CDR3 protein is CAISSLGGYTF. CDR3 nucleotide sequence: TGTGCCATCAGTTCTTTGGGTGGCTACACCTTC.

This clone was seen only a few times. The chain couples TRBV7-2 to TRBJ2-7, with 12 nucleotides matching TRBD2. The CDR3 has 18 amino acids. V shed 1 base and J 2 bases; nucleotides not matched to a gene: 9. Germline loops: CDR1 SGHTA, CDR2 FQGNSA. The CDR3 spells CASSLVSGLAGTTYEQYF. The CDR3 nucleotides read TGTGCCAGCAGCTTAGTCTCTGGACTAGCGGGGACAACCTACGAGCAGTACTTC.

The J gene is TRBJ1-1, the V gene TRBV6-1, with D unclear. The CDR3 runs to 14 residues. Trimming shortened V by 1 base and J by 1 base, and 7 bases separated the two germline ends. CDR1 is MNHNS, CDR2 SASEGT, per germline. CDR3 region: CASSEGSQNTEAFF. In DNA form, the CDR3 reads TGTGCCAGCAGTGAAGGAAGCCAGAACACTGAAGCTTTCTTT.

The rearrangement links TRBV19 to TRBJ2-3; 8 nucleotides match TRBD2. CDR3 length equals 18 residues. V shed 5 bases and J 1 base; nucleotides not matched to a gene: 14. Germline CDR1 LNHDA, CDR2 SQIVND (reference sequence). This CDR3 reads CASSGPPAGSGGTDTQYF. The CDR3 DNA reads TGTGCCAGTAGTGGACCTCCGGCGGGTAGCGGGGGCACAGATACGCAGTATTTT.

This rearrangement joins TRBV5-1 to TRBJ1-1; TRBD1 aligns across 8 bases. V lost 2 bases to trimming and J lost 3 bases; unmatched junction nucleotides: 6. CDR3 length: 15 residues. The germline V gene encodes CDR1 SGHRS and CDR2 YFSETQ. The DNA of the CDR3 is TGCGCCAGCAGCTTTGTTCCCAGGGGGCACACTGAAGCTTTCTTT. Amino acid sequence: CASSFVPRGHTEAFF.

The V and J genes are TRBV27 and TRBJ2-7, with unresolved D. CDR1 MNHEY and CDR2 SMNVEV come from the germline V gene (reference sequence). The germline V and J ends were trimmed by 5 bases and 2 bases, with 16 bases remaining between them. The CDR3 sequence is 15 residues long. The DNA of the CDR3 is TGTGCCAGCAGTCCATTTTCAGTGGGCGCCTACGAGCAGTACTTC. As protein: CASSPFSVGAYEQYF.

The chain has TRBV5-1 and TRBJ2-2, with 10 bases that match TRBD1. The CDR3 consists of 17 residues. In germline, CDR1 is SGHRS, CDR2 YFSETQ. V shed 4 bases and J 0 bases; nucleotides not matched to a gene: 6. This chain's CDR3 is CASSTKDRGSNTGELFF. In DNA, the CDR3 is TGCGCCAGCAGCACCAAGGACAGGGGGTCGAACACCGGGGAGCTGTTTTTT.

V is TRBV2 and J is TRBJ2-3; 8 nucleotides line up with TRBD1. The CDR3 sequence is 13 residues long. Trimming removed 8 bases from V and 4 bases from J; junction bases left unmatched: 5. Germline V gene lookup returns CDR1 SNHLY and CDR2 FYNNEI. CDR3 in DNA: TGTGCCAGCCTCGGACAGGGCCCAGATACGCAGTATTTT. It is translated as CASLGQGPDTQYF. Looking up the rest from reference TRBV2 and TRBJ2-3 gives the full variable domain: EPEVTQTPSHQVTQMGQEVILRCVPISNHLYFYWYRQILGQKVEFLVSFYNNEISEKSEIFDDQFSVERPDGSNFTLKIRSTKLEDSAMYFCASLGQGPDTQYFGPGTRLTVL.

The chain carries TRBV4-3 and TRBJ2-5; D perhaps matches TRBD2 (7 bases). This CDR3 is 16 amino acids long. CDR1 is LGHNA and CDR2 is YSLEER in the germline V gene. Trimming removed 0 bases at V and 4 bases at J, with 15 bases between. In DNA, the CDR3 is TGCGCCAGCAGCCAAGAGGGGGGGGCCATGGGAGAGACCCAGTACTTC. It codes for CASSQEGGAMGETQYF.

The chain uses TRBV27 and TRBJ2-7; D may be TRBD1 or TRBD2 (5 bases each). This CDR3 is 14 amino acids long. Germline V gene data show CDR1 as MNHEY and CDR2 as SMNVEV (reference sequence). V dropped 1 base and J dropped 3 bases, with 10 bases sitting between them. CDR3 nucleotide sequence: TGTGCCAGCAGTTTATGCCGGGGCTGCTACGAGCAGTACTTC. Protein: CASSLCRGCYEQYF.

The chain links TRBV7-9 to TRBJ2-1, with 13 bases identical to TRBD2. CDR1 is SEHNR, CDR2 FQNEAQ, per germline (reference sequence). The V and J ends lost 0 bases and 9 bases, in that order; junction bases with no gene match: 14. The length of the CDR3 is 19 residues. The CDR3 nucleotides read TGTGCCAGCAGCTTAGCGGCTCGGACTAGCGGGAGCCCTTGGAGTGAGCAGTTCTTC. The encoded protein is CASSLAARTSGSPWSEQFF. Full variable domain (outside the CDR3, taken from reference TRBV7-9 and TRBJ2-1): DTGVSQNPRHKITKRGQNVTFRCDPISEHNRLYWYRQTLGQGPEFLTYFQNEAQLEKSRLLSDRFSAERPKGSFSTLEIQRTEQGDSAMYLCASSLAARTSGSPWSEQFFGPGTRLTVL.

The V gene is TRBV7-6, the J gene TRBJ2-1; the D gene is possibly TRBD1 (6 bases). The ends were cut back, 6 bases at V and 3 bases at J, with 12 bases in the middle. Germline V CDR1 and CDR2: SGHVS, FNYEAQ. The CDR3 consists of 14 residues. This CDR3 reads CASSLQGYYNEQFF. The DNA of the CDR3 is TGTGCCAGCAGTTTACAGGGTTACTACAATGAGCAGTTCTTC.

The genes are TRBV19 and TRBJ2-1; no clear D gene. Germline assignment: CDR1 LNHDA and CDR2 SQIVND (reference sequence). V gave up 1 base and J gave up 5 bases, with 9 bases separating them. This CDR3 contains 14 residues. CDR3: CASSIAGENNEQFF. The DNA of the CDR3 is TGTGCCAGTAGTATAGCTGGGGAAAACAATGAGCAGTTCTTC.

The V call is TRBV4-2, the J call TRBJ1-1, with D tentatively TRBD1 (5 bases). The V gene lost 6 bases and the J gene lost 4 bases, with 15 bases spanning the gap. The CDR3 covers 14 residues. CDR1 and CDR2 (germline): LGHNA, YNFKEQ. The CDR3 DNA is TGTGCCAGCAGACGGGGGGGGACTTGCACTGAAGCTTTCTTT. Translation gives CASRRGGTCTEAFF.

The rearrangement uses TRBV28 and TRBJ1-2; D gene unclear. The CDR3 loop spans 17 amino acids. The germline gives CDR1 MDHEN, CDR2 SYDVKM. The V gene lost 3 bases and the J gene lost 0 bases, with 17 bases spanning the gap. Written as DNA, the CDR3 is TGTGCCAGCAGTTTCCGATGTTCAGGAGCCCCTAACTATGGCTACACCTTC. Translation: CASSFRCSGAPNYGYTF.

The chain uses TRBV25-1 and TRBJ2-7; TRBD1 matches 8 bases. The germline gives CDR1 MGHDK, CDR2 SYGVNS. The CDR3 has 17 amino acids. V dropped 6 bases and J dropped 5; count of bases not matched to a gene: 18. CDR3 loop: CASRGCIPPGQVNEQYF. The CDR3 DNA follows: TGTGCCAGCAGAGGCTGTATACCACCGGGACAGGTGAACGAGCAGTACTTC.

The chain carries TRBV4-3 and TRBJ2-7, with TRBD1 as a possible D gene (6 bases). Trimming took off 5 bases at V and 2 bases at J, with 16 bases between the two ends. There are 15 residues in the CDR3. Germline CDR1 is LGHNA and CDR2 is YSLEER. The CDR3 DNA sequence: TGCGCCAGCAGCAACCGCGGCAGGGACACCTACGAGCAGTACTTC. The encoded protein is CASSNRGRDTYEQYF.

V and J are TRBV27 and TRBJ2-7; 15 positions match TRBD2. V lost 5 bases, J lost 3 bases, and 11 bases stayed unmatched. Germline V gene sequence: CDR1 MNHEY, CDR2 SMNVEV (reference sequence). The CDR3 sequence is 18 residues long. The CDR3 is CASSLTPGTSGRFYEQYF. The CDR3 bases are TGTGCCAGCAGTCTAACCCCTGGGACTAGCGGGAGGTTCTACGAGCAGTACTTC.

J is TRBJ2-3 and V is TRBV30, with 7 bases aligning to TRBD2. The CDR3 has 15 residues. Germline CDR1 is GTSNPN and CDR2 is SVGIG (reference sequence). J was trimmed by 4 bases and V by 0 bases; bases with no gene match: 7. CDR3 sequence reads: CAWSVGGGRADTQYF. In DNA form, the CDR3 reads TGTGCCTGGAGTGTAGGTGGGGGGAGGGCAGATACGCAGTATTTT.

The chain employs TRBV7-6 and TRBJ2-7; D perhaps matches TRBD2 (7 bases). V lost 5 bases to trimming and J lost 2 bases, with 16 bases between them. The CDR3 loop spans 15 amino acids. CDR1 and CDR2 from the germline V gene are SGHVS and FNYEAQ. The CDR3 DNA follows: TGTGCCAGCAGCCCCGAACTGGGGGGGCCCTACGAGCAGTACTTC. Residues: CASSPELGGPYEQYF.

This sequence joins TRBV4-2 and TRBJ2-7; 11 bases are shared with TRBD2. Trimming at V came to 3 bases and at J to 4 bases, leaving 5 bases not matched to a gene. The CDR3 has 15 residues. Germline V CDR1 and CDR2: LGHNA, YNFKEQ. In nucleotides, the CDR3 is TGTGCCAGCAGCCACCTAGCGGGGGGTTCATACGAGCAGTACTTC. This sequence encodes CASSHLAGGSYEQYF.

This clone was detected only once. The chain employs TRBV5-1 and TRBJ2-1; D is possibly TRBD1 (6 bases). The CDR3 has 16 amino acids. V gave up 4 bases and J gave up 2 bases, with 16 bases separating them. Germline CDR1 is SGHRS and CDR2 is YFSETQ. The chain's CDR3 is CASSHRDRPPYNEQFF. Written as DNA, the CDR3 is TGCGCCAGCAGCCACAGGGATCGCCCCCCCTACAATGAGCAGTTCTTC.

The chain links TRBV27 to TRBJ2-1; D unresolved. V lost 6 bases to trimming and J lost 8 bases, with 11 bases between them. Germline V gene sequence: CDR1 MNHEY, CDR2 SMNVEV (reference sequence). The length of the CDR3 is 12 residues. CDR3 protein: CASSPTSHEQFF. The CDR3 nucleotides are TGTGCCAGCAGCCCAACCAGCCATGAGCAGTTCTTC.

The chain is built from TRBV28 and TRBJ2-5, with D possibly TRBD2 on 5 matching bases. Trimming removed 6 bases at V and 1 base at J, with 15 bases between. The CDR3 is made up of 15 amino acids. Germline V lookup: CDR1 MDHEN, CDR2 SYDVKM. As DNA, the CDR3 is TGTGCCAGCAGCTTGTATGGGAGAAGCCAAGAGACCCAGTACTTC. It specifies CASSLYGRSQETQYF.

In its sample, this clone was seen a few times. CDR3 DNA: TGTGCCAGCAGCTTAGCAGGGTCGGTTCAGCCCCAGCATTTT. This sequence encodes CASSLAGSVQPQHF. V is TRBV7-8 and J is TRBJ1-5, with no clear D. V was shortened by 0 bases and J by 6 bases, with 9 bases between the two germline ends. CDR3 length: 14 residues. The germline V gene encodes CDR1 SGHVS and CDR2 FQNEAQ.